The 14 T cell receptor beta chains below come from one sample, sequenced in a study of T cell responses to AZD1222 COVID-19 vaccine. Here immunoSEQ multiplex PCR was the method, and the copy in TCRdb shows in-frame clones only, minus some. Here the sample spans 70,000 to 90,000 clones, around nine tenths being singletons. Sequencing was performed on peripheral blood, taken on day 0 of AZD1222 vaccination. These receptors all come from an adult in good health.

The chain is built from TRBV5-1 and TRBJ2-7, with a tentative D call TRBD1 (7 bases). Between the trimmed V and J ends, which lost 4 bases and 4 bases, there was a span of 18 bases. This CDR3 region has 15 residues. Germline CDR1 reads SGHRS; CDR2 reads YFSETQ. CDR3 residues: CASSPSRGVGYEQYF. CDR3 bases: TGCGCCAGCAGCCCCTCCAGGGGGGTTGGTTACGAGCAGTACTTC.

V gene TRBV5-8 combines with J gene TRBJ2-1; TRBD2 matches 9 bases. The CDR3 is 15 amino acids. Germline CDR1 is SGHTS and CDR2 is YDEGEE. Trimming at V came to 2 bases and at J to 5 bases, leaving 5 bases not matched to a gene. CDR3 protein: CASSLGLAGNNEQFF. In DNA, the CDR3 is TGTGCCAGCAGCTTAGGTCTAGCGGGAAACAATGAGCAGTTCTTC. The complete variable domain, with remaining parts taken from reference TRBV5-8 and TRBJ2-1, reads EAGVTQSPTHLIKTRGQQATLRCSPISGHTSVYWYQQALGLGLQFLLWYDEGEERNRGNFPPRFSGRQFPNYSSELNVNALELEDSALYLCASSLGLAGNNEQFFGPGTRLTVL.

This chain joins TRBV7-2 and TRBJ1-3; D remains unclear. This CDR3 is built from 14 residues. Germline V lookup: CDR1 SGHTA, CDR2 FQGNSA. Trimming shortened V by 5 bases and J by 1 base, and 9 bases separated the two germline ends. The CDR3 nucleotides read TGTGCCAGCAGCCTATCATTATCTGGAAACACCATATATTTT. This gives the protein CASSLSLSGNTIYF.

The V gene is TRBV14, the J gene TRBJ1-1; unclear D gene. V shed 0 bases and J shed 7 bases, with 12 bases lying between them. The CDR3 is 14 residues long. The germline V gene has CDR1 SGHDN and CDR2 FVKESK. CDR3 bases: TGTGCCAGCAGCCAAGAGTTAGCCGGAGGTGAAGCTTTCTTT. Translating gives CASSQELAGGEAFF.

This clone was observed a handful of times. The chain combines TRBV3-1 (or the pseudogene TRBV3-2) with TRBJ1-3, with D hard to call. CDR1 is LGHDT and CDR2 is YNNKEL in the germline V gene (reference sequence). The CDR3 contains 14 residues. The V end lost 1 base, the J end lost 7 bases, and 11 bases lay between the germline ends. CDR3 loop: CASSQGGSKNTIYF. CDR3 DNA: TGTGCCAGCAGCCAAGGGGGTTCGAAGAACACCATATATTTT.

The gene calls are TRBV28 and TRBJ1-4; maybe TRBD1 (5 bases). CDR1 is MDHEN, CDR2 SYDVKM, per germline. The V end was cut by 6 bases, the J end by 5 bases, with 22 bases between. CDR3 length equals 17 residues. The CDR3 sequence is CASSVRGKGAGNEKLFF. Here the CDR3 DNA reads TGTGCCAGCAGCGTAAGGGGAAAAGGGGCGGGAAATGAAAAACTGTTTTTT.

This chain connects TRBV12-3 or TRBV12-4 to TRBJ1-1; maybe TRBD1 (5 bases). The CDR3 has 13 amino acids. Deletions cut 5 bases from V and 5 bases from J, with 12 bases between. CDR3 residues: CASSIIQGTEAFF. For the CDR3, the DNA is TGTGCCAGCAGTATAATTCAGGGAACTGAAGCTTTCTTT.

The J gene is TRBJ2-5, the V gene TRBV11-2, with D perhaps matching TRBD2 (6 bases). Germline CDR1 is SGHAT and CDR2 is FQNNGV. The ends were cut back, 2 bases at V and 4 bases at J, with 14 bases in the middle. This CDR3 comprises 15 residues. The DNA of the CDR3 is TGTGCCAGCAGCTTAAGCAGGAGGGGCGCAGAGACCCAGTACTTC. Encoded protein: CASSLSRRGAETQYF.

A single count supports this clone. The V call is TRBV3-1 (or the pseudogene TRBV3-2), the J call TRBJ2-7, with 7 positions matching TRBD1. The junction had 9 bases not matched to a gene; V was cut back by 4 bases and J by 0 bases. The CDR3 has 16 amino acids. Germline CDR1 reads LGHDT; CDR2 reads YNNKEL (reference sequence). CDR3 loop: CASSRAKNRGSYEQYF. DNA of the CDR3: TGTGCCAGCAGCCGCGCTAAAAACAGGGGCTCCTACGAGCAGTACTTC.

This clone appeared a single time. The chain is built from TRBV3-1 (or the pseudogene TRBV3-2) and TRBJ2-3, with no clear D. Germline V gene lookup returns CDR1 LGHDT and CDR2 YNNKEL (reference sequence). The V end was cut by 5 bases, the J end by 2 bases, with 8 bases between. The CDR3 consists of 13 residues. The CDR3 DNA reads TGTGCCAGCAGCACAACTCCCACAGATACGCAGTATTTT. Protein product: CASSTTPTDTQYF.

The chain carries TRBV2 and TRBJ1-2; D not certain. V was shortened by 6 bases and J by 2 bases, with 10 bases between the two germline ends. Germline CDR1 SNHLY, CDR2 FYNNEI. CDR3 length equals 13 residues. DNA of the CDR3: TGTGCCAGCAGCCTCGACCGGAACTATGGCTACACCTTC. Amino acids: CASSLDRNYGYTF.

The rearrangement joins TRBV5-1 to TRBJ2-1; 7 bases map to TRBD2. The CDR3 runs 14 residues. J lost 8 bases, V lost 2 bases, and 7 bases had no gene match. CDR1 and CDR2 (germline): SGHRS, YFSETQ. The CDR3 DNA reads TGCGCCAGCAGCTTTTTGGCGGGAGTCGATGAGCAGTTCTTC. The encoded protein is CASSFLAGVDEQFF.

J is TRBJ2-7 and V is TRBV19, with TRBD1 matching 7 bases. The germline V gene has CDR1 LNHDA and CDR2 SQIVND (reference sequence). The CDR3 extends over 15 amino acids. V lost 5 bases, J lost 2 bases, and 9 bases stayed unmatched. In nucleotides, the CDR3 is TGTGCCAGTAGTCCCAGGACAGGAGCGCCCTACGAGCAGTACTTC. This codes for CASSPRTGAPYEQYF.

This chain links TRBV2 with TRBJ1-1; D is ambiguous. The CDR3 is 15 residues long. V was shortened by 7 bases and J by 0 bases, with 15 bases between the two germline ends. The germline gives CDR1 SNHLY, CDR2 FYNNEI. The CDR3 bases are TGTGCCAGCAAATTTACGGTCTCCATGAACACTGAAGCTTTCTTT. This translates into CASKFTVSMNTEAFF.